The 5 T cell receptor beta chains presented below share a single source sample, sequenced in a study of shared clonotypes between healthy human individuals. TCRdb's copy holds only in-frame clones and misses some; the assay was immunoSEQ multiplex PCR. The sample has some 1,100,000 clones, approximately 80% seen once; the top ten hold more than 0.5%. The sample was memory CD4+ T cells from PBMCs. Subset reported: CD45RA-negative fraction. The receptors stem from a man between 18 and 35 years old in good health. Some clones in this sample may be carry-over from other donors' samples.

This chain links TRBV6-6 with TRBJ2-3; 10 positions agree with TRBD2. After removal of 6 bases from V and 9 bases from J, the junction contained 12 bases not matched to a gene. CDR1 is MNHNY, CDR2 SVGAGI, per germline (reference sequence). CDR3 size: 15 residues. The CDR3 region is CASSLTSGIGETQYF. As DNA, the CDR3 is TGTGCCAGCAGCCTCACTAGCGGGATAGGAGAAACGCAGTATTTT.

This clone has a single count. This chain uses TRBV28 with TRBJ1-2, with TRBD1 matching over 10 bases. This CDR3 contains 15 residues. J was trimmed by 6 bases and V by 5 bases; bases with no gene match: 9. In germline, CDR1 is MDHEN, CDR2 SYDVKM. The CDR3 region has the DNA TGTGCCAGCAGTCCCGGGGACAGGGGCAGCGATGGCTACACCTTC. Translated: CASSPGDRGSDGYTF.

V usage is TRBV2 and J usage is TRBJ1-5, with a weak D call TRBD1 (5 bases). V lost 3 bases and J 4 bases, leaving 7 bases between the germline ends. This CDR3 comprises 13 residues. From germline, CDR1 is SNHLY and CDR2 FYNNEI. The CDR3 bases are TGTGCCAGCAGTGAGGGGGAAAATCAGCCCCAGCATTTT. Translating gives CASSEGENQPQHF.

This chain connects TRBV28 to TRBJ1-3, with D unclear. CDR1 and CDR2 (germline): MDHEN, SYDVKM. Trimming shortened V by 2 bases and J by 0 bases, and 5 bases separated the two germline ends. The CDR3 is made up of 14 amino acids. The CDR3: CASSLISSGNTIYF. The CDR3 nucleotides are TGTGCCAGCAGTTTAATATCCTCTGGAAACACCATATATTTT.

This chain connects TRBV4-3 to TRBJ2-1, with 8 bases identical to TRBD2. After removal of 2 bases from V and 6 bases from J, the junction contained 15 bases not matched to a gene. Per germline, CDR1 LGHNA and CDR2 YSLEER. CDR3 size: 18 residues. The CDR3 coding sequence is TGCGCCAGCAGCCAATATATCCCCTCCAGCGGGAGATCCAATGAGCAGTTCTTC. Translating gives CASSQYIPSSGRSNEQFF.